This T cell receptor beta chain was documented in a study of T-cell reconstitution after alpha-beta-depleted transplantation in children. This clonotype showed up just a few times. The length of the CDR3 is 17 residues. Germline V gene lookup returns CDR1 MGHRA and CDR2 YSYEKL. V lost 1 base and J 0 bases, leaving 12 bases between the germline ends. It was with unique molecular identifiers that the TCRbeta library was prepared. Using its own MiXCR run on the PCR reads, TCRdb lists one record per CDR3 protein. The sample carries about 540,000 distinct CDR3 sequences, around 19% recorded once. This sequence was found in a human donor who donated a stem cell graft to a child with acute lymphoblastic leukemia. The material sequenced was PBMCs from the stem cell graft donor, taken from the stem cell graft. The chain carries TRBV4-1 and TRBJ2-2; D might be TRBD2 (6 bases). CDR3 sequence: CASSQVVGGANTGELFF. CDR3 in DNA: TGCGCCAGCAGCCAAGTTGTTGGCGGGGCGAACACCGGGGAGCTGTTTTTT.